These 14 T cell receptor beta chains were sequenced from one sample in a study of T cells in Graves' hyperthyroidism and ophthalmopathy. Regions amplified from RNA transcripts were the TCR beta CDR3 regions. During a first-round RT-PCR of the TCR CDR3, the HTBI primer set was used. Via MiXCR, TCRdb re-called the multiplex PCR reads, giving one row per CDR3 protein. Of 600,000 or so distinct CDR3 sequences listed, around 15% are singletons. The sequenced sample was blood. These receptor sequences come from a woman aged 25 to 39 with Graves' hyperthyroidism.

This clonotype was counted ten times or more. The rearrangement links TRBV6-1 to TRBJ2-7, with TRBD1 matching 7 bases. This CDR3 is built from 14 residues. The J segment lost 6 bases and the V segment lost 5 bases, leaving 10 bases of the junction unmatched. CDR1 and CDR2 from the germline V gene are MNHNS and SASEGT. This chain's CDR3 is CASSSNRGLGEQYF. CDR3 DNA sequence: TGTGCCAGCAGTTCTAACAGGGGTTTAGGCGAGCAGTACTTC.

This clonotype was counted between two and nine times. The chain has TRBV5-1 and TRBJ2-2; 7 bases agree with TRBD2. The CDR3 runs 15 residues. With V trimmed by 3 bases and J by 4 bases, 6 bases remained unmatched. The germline gives CDR1 SGHRS, CDR2 YFSETQ. The CDR3 nucleotides are TGCGCCAGCAGCTCCCTGGCGGGAGTCACCGGGGAGCTGTTTTTT. As protein: CASSSLAGVTGELFF. Variable domain in full (rest from reference TRBV5-1 and TRBJ2-2): KAGVTQTPRYLIKTRGQQVTLSCSPISGHRSVSWYQQTPGQGLQFLFEYFSETQRNKGNFPGRFSGRQFSNSRSEMNVSTLELGDSALYLCASSSLAGVTGELFFGEGSRLTVL.

In this sample, this clonotype turned up many times. This chain connects TRBV9 to TRBJ2-7; 11 bases agree with TRBD1. With V trimmed by 4 bases and J by 6 bases, 6 bases remained unmatched. The CDR3 consists of 14 residues. Germline values: CDR1 SGDLS, CDR2 YYNGEE. The CDR3 loop is CASSTSGTGGEQYF. The CDR3 DNA reads TGTGCCAGCAGCACCTCCGGGACAGGGGGCGAGCAGTACTTC. Full variable domain (remainder filled in from reference TRBV9 and TRBJ2-7): DSGVTQTPKHLITATGQRVTLRCSPRSGDLSVYWYQQSLDQGLQFLIQYYNGEERAKGNILERFSAQQFPDLHSELNLSSLELGDSALYFCASSTSGTGGEQYFGPGTRLTVT.

This clonotype was seen a few times. One base away lies a much larger clone, so this may be a sequencing read error. The V and J genes are TRBV11-2 and TRBJ2-5; tentatively, D is TRBD1 (5 bases). The CDR3 length is 14 residues. Germline CDR1 is SGHAT and CDR2 is FQNNGV. CDR3 bases: TGTGCCAGCAGCTTAACCGCAGGGATGGAGACCCAGCACTTC. This sequence encodes CASSLTAGMETQHF.

The gene calls are TRBV29-1 and TRBJ2-3, with TRBD2 matching 8 bases. Germline assignment: CDR1 SQVTM and CDR2 ANQGSEA. This CDR3 has 13 amino acids. V gave up 5 bases and J gave up 3 bases; unmatched junction bases: 4. CDR3 protein: CSVPAGGTDTQYF. The DNA of the CDR3 is TGCAGCGTTCCCGCGGGAGGTACAGATACGCAGTATTTT.

This clonotype was seen at least ten times. The chain has TRBV9 and TRBJ2-5; TRBD1 might be the D (6 bases). The CDR3 totals 18 residues. The germline gives CDR1 SGDLS, CDR2 YYNGEE. V was cut by 5 bases and J by 5 bases, with 28 bases left in between. The CDR3 sequence: CASSPEASEAGVRETQYF. CDR3 coding DNA: TGTGCCAGCAGTCCCGAGGCGTCGGAGGCAGGGGTGAGGGAGACCCAGTACTTC.

This clonotype appeared a few times. The chain is built from TRBV5-1 and TRBJ2-5; 7 positions match TRBD1. The J call is doubtful: the DNA matches TRBJ2-1 better. Looked up from germline, CDR1 is SGHRS and CDR2 is YFSETQ. This CDR3 spans 13 amino acids. The CDR3 loop reads CASSSIGGETQFF. CDR3 coding DNA: TGCGCCAGCAGCTCAATAGGGGGCGAGACCCAGTTCTTC.

In its sample, this clonotype was seen a few times. This chain connects TRBV30 to TRBJ1-3, with D unresolved. V was clipped by 0 bases and J by 4 bases, with 7 bases between them. Germline V gene lookup returns CDR1 GTSNPN and CDR2 SVGIG (reference sequence). The CDR3 has 13 residues. CDR3 nucleotides: TGTGCCTGGAGTGTTTCGGGGGGAAACACCATATATTTT. Translating gives CAWSVSGGNTIYF.

This clonotype appeared many times. The chain links TRBV11-1 to TRBJ2-5, with 8 bases aligning to TRBD1. V trimming: 2 bases; J trimming: 7 bases; junction bases outside the gene matches: 9. Germline assignment: CDR1 SGHAT and CDR2 FQDESV (reference sequence). This CDR3 is 15 amino acids long. CDR3 bases: TGTGCCAGCAGCTTACCAGGGGGCCCACAAAGGACCCAGTACTTC. It is translated as CASSLPGGPQRTQYF.

As DNA, the CDR3 is TGTGCCAGCAGTGAACAGGGGGCGATAACTAATGAAAAACTGTTTTTT. This translates into CASSEQGAITNEKLFF. The J gene is TRBJ1-4, the V gene TRBV2; 8 bases are a match to TRBD1. V shed 2 bases and J 1 base; nucleotides not matched to a gene: 3. This CDR3 is built from 16 residues. The germline V gene encodes CDR1 SNHLY and CDR2 FYNNEI.

There are a few counts of this clonotype. A much more abundant neighbour one base away suggests this may be a read error. The rearrangement joins TRBV12-3 or TRBV12-4 to TRBJ2-7, with unresolved D. The CDR3 is 15 residues long. Trimming pared 5 bases from V and 6 bases from J, leaving 20 bases between. DNA for the CDR3: TGTGCCAGCAGTCCCCAAAGAGGAGAGGCTTCCGAGCAGTACTTC. Protein: CASSPQRGEASEQYF.

This clonotype was found many times. The V call is TRBV12-3 or TRBV12-4, the J call TRBJ2-3; no reliable D call. Trimming took 3 bases from V and 5 from J, leaving 9 bases between them. The CDR3 runs to 13 residues. CDR3: CASSLTSVDTQYF. Here the CDR3 DNA reads TGTGCCAGCAGTTTGACCAGCGTAGATACGCAGTATTTT.

The rearrangement uses TRBV5-6 and TRBJ2-7; 13 nucleotides line up with TRBD2. The CDR3 covers 20 residues. Germline V gives CDR1 SGHDT, CDR2 YYEEEE. The V segment lost 0 bases and the J segment 1 base; nucleotides outside the gene matches: 13. CDR3 bases: TGTGCCAGCAGCTTGGCAGGGCGACTAGCGGGAGGATCTCGGTCCTACGAGCAGTACTTC. Translating gives CASSLAGRLAGGSRSYEQYF.

The chain employs TRBV25-1 and TRBJ1-1; 7 bases line up with TRBD1. The CDR3 covers 15 residues. V was clipped by 2 bases and J by 11 bases; unmatched bases: 14. Germline-derived CDR1 and CDR2 are MGHDK and SYGVNS. DNA of the CDR3: TGTGCCAGCAGTGAACAAAGAGGAGGGGGCCGGAAGGCTTTCTTT. It codes for CASSEQRGGGRKAFF.